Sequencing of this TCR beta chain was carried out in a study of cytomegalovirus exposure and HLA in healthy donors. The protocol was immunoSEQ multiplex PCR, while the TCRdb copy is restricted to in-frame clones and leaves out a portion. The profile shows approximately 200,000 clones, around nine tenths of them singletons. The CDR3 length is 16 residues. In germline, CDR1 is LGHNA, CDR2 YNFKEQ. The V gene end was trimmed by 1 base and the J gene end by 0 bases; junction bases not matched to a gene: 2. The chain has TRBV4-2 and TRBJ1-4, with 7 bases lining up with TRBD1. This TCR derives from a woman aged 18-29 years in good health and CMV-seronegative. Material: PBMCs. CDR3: CASSQAQGATNEKLFF. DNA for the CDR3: TGTGCCAGCAGCCAAGCCCAGGGGGCAACTAATGAAAAACTGTTTTTT.